This T cell receptor (beta chain) was documented in a study of cytotoxic CD8 clonotypes in ibrutinib-treated CLL. Study-level points and caveats: Measured clonality at baseline was greater than in age-matched healthy donors and tracked with circulating CD8+ T-cell counts.

Details on this clone: Its antigen remains unknown.

This table comes from immunoSEQ multiplex PCR, and its TCRdb copy is limited to in-frame clones, with some not included. The sample carries around 25,000 clones, around two thirds recorded once. Trimming took 1 base from V and 8 from J, leaving 14 bases between them. The CDR3 runs 15 residues. Germline V gene sequence: CDR1 KGHSH, CDR2 LQKENI. The clonotype was recovered from a human donor with chronic lymphocytic leukemia. The V and J genes are TRBV18 and TRBJ1-4; unclear D gene. This sample comprised PBMCs, obtained at disease progression, from a patient treated with ibrutinib. CDR3 in amino acids: CASSPLGNAGEKLFF. CDR3 DNA: TGTGCCAGCTCACCACTGGGCAATGCCGGCGAAAAACTGTTTTTT.